The source of this T cell receptor beta chain is a study of OX40 agonist ivuxolimab in advanced cancers. Turning to the study itself: Six ivuxolimab dose levels, 0.01 to 10 mg/kg, were given intravenously every 2 weeks. The study's findings and limits: Average numbers of expanded clones were greater in CD8+ T cells than in CD4+.

Produced via immunoSEQ multiplex PCR; TCRdb's table is partial and in-frame only. The table has 150,000 to 180,000 clones, approximately 94% seen once. Worth noting for this clone: Its target is unknown.

Sequenced material: CD4+ or CD8+ T cells sorted from blood, taken in a trial of the OX40 agonist ivuxolimab. The source of this sequence is an adult with an advanced solid tumor such as melanoma, head and neck, liver or kidney cancer.

CDR3 loop: CASSLGMDTEAFF. The CDR3 DNA is TGTGCCAGCAGTTTGGGGATGGACACTGAAGCTTTCTTT. The genes are TRBV28 and TRBJ1-1; no definite D call. The CDR3 is made up of 13 amino acids. V was shortened by 3 bases and J by 3 bases, with 8 bases between the two germline ends. Germline V gene data show CDR1 as MDHEN and CDR2 as SYDVKM.